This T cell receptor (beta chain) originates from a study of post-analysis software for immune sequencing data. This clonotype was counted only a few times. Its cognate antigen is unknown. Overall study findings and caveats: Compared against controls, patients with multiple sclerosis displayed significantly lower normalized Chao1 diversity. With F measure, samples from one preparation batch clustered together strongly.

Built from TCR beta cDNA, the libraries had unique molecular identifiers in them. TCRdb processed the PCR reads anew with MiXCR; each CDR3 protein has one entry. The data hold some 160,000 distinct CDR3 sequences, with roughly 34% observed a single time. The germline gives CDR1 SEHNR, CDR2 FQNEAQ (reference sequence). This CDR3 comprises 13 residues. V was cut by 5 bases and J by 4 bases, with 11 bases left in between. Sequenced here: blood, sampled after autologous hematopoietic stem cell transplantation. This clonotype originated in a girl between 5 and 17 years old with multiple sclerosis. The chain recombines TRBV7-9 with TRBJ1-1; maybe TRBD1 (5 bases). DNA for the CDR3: TGTGCCAGCAGCCCGGGACGGATCACTGAAGCTTTCTTT. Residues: CASSPGRITEAFF.